This TCR beta chain was recovered during a study of OX40 agonist ivuxolimab in advanced cancers. Whole-study context: One patient with hepatocellular carcinoma and two with cutaneous melanoma, three in all, had partial responses.

Points from the study as a whole: Researchers report that CD8+ T cells had, on average, more expanded clones than CD4+. CD4+ and CD8+ blood T cells expanded clonally by week 6 at 0.1 to 3.0 mg/kg.

With V trimmed by 5 bases and J by 3 bases, 8 bases remained unmatched. Germline CDR1 SGHRS, CDR2 YFSETQ. There are 16 residues in the CDR3. The repertoire was sequenced with immunoSEQ multiplex PCR; TCRdb's copy has only in-frame clones and lacks some. This repertoire shows 70,000 or so clones, approximately 80% found once; its top ten account for about 1.1%. Regarding this clone: Its target is not known.

The chain uses TRBV5-1 and TRBJ2-2; the match to TRBD1 covers 9 bases. This receptor was identified in an adult with an advanced solid tumor such as melanoma, head and neck, liver or kidney cancer. Material: CD4+ or CD8+ T cells sorted from blood, obtained in a trial of the OX40 agonist ivuxolimab. The CDR3 nucleotides are TGCGCCAGCAGGGCTACAGGGGGCGTTCACACCGGGGAGCTGTTTTTT. It yields the protein CASRATGGVHTGELFF.